This T cell receptor (beta chain) was documented in a study of blood T cell repertoires in COVID-19. For the study at large: Spain, Italy and the United States supplied samples that represented acute and convalescent COVID-19. From T cells, B-cell-depleted T cells, or PBMCs came the material, which was cDNA or gDNA.

Methods used by the authors: Reference gene primer amplification gave nucleated cell count estimates. TCRdb keeps only in-frame clones here, not all; method: immunoSEQ multiplex PCR. V, J and clone size are taken as reported in that table, and D and trimming were inferred from the DNA itself. The top ten hold approximately 7.6% of the sample, which has 300,000 to 400,000 clones, about 82% seen once. V lost 3 bases, J lost 1 base, and 2 bases stayed unmatched. The V gene's germline CDR1 is KGHSH and CDR2 LQKENI. The CDR3 runs to 14 residues. This rearrangement joins TRBV18 to TRBJ1-1, with TRBD1 matching over 7 bases. The sequenced material came from peripheral blood. This sequence originates from a human donor in a cohort sampled during active COVID-19. For the CDR3, the DNA is TGTGCCAGCTCACCCGACAGGGAGAACACTGAAGCTTTCTTT. It yields the protein CASSPDRENTEAFF.